This TCR beta chain stems from a study of neurological immune-mediated disorders (dated 2019 in TCRdb). In the study overall: Using UMI-based sequencing, the study compared peripheral blood TCR-beta repertoires from patients with HTLV-I-associated myelopathy (HAM/TSP), patients with multiple sclerosis, and healthy controls. The 85 to 110 TCR-beta libraries included longitudinal samples, technical triplicates and paired sorted CD4+ and CD8+ T-cell subsets alongside PBMC samples. The cohort was made up of 68 subjects, consisting of around 14 HAM/TSP patients, roughly 35 multiple sclerosis patients and about 20 healthy controls.

This clonotype has at least ten counts. Its antigen is unknown. Base qualities are not provided; no much larger clone lies one nucleotide away. Looking up the germline V gene (reference sequence) yields CDR1 LNHNV and CDR2 YYDKDF. The CDR3, from cysteine to phenylalanine, totals 14 residues. Of all the DNA, just the CDR3 is kept, 42 bases in frame from base 1. V is shortened by 1 base, J by 7 bases, and the region joining them spans 13 bases. Unsorted PBMC libraries were generated from 2 million PBMCs stored in RNAlater at -80 °C until RNA extraction. Peripheral blood underwent Ficoll-Hypaque density gradient centrifugation to isolate PBMCs, which were then cryopreserved in liquid nitrogen. Findings and caveats that apply to the study as a whole: TCR clonal expansion was highest in HAM/TSP patients and lowest in MS patients, with MS patients falling below even healthy controls. Expanded clones from different subjects shared no identical CDR3 amino acid sequences, which suggests that TCR-beta repertoires were private in all groups.

To synthesize cDNA, template-switch 5'RACE was performed with a primer carrying a 10-nucleotide random unique molecular identifier so that each TCR transcript was tagged. Every sequencing run covered 15-18 subjects and yielded more than 160 million TCR-beta sequences. The RNeasy kit was used to extract total RNA. The KAPA Real-time Library Amplification kit was used to amplify TCR-beta VDJ regions with primers for the TCR constant region and the 5'RACE anchor. A first PCR added sample indexes and Illumina adaptors, and a second PCR then raised library yield. After Ampure bead purification, the TCR product of roughly 650 bp was size-selected on a 2% E-gel SizeSelection system. Before pooling, library quality was assessed on a Bioanalyzer, concentration was determined with Qubit, and library quantification was performed with the Kapa Library Quantification kit. Libraries were sequenced paired-end 2 x 150 bp on an Illumina HiSeq 2500. To increase sequence diversity, about 23-32% phiX was spiked into each library pool. The study's processing was this. The quality-filtered reads were processed with the UMI-based MiGEC pipeline, whose error correction step removed more than 75% of the raw TCR sequences. VDJ genes were aligned to IMGT germline references, and clonotypes were defined by unique CDR3 amino acid sequence plus V-J genes. Clonal expansion, Shannon diversity and CDR3 relatedness were evaluated with VDJtools (CalcPairwiseDistances, ClusterSamples), while phylogenetic trees were built in CLCbio workbench. Using coefficient-of-variation modelling across technical triplicates, the study counted a clone as expanded if it had at least 8 unique UMIs. Starting from the raw public reads, TCRdb applied fastp trimming at Q25, assembled clones with MiXCR and retained in-frame beta chains. Each record represents a unique CDR3 protein, reported with the most common genes and DNA among its rows. These V and J calls originate from TCRdb's pipeline instead of the authors' own analysis. The sample yields 50,000 to 55,000 distinct CDR3 sequences; about a tenth were counted once. Roughly 5% of the sample is taken by the ten largest.

Input material: PBMCs. The receptor was isolated from a man aged 65 to 85 with HTLV-1-associated myelopathy (HAM/TSP). Recombination joined TRBV15 with TRBJ2-5; the D segment might be TRBD1 or TRBD2, since each matches 5 bases. The CDR3 in this case is CATSRVKVGVTQYF. The DNA sequence reads TGTGCCACCAGCAGAGTAAAGGTGGGGGTGACCCAGTACTTC.